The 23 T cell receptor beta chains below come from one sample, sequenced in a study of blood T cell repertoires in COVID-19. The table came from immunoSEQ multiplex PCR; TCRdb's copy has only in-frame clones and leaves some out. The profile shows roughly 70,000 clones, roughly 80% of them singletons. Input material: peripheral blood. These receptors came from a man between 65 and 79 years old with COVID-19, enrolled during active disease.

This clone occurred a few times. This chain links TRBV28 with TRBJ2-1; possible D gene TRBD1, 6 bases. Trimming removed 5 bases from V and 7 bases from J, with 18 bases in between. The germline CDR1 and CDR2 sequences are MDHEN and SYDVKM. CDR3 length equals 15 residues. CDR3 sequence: CASSLIQGSRNEQFF. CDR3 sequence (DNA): TGTGCCAGCAGTCTAATACAGGGAAGTCGAAATGAGCAGTTCTTC. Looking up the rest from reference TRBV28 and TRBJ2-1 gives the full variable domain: DVKVTQSSRYLVKRTGEKVFLECVQDMDHENMFWYRQDPGLGLRLIYFSYDVKMKEKGDIPEGYSVSREKKERFSLILESASTNQTSMYLCASSLIQGSRNEQFFGPGTRLTVL.

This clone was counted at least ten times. CDR3 sequence reads: CASSGRRDRPYGYTF. The CDR3 DNA reads as TGTGCCAGCAGCGGGCGGAGGGACAGGCCTTATGGCTACACCTTC. The V call is TRBV7-9, the J call TRBJ1-2; 8 bases map to TRBD1. Per the germline V gene, CDR1 is SEHNR and CDR2 is FQNEAQ (reference sequence). The CDR3 has 15 residues. The junction had 10 bases not matched to a gene; V was cut back by 5 bases and J by 5 bases.

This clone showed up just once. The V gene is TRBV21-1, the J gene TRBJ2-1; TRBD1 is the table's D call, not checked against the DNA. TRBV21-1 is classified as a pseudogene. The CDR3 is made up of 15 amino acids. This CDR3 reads CASSKVEQGYNEQFF. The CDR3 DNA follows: TGTGCCAGCAGCAAAGTCGAACAGGGCTACAATGAGCAGTTCTTC.

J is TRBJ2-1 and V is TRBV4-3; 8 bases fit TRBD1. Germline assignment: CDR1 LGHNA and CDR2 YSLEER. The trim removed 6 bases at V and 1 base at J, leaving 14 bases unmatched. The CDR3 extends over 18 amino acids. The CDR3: CASSLEVGRGPSYNEQFF. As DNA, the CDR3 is TGCGCCAGCAGTCTCGAAGTGGGCAGGGGGCCTTCCTACAATGAGCAGTTCTTC.

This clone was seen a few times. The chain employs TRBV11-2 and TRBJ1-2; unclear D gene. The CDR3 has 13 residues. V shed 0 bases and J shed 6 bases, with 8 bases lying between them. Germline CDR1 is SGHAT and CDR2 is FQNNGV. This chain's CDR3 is CASSLEQYDGYTF. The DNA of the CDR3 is TGTGCCAGCAGCTTAGAACAGTACGATGGCTACACCTTC.

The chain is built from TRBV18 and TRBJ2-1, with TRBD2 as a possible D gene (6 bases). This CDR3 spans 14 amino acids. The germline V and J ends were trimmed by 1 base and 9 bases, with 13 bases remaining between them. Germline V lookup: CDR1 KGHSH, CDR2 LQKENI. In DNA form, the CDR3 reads TGTGCCAGCTCACCACGGTCAGGGAGGCCTGAGCAGTTCTTC. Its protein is CASSPRSGRPEQFF.

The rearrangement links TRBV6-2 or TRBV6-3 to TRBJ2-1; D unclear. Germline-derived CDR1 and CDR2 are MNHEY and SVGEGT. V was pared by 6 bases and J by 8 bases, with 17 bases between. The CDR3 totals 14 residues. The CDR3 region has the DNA TGTGCCAGCAGCATGACGGGTACTTTCGATGAGCAGTTCTTC. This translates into CASSMTGTFDEQFF.

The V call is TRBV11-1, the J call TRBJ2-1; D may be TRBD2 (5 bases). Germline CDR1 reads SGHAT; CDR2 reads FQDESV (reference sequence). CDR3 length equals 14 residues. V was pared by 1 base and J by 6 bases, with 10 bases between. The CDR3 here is CASSLVGSSNEQFF. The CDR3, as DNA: TGTGCCAGCAGCTTAGTGGGGAGTAGCAATGAGCAGTTCTTC.

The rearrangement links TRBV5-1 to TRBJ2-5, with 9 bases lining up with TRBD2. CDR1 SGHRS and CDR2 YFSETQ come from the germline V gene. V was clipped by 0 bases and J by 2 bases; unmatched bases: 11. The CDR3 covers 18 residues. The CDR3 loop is CASSLAGAGGPGQETQYF. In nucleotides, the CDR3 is TGCGCCAGCAGCTTGGCCGGGGCGGGAGGGCCAGGACAAGAGACCCAGTACTTC.

The CDR3 bases are TGTGCCAGCAGTCTGACTAGCGGGAGGGGAACCTACAATGAGCAGTTCTTC. Translating gives CASSLTSGRGTYNEQFF. The rearrangement joins TRBV6-6 to TRBJ2-1, with 14 bases aligning to TRBD2. V dropped 5 bases and J dropped 2; count of bases not matched to a gene: 5. This CDR3 region has 17 residues. CDR1 and CDR2 from the germline V gene are MNHNY and SVGAGI (reference sequence).

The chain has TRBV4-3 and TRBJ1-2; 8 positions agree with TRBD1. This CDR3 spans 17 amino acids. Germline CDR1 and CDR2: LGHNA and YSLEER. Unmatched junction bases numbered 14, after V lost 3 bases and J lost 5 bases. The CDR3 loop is CASSQDGAGGILYGYTF. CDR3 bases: TGCGCCAGCAGCCAGGATGGGGCAGGGGGCATACTGTATGGCTACACCTTC.

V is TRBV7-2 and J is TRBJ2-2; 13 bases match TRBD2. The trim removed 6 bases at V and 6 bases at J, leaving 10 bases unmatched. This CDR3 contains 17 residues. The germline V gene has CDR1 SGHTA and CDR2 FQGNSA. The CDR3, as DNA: TGTGCCAGCAGAGCCGGACTAGCGGGAGACGTGGCCGGGGAGCTGTTTTTT. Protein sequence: CASRAGLAGDVAGELFF.

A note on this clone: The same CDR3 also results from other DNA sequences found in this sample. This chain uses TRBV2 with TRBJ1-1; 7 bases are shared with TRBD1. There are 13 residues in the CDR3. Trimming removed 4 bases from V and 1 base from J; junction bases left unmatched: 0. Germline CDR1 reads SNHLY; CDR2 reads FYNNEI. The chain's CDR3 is CASSGQGNTEAFF. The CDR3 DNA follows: TGTGCCAGCAGTGGACAGGGGAACACTGAAGCTTTCTTT.

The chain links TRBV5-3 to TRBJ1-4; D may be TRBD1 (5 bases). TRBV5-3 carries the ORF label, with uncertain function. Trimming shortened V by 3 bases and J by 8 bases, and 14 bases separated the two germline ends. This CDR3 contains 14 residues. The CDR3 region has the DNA TGTGCCAGAAGCTGCGCAGGGCTTAGGGAAAAACTGTTTTTT. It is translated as CARSCAGLREKLFF.

The CDR3 loop is CASSPERLRNEQFF. In DNA, the CDR3 is TGTGCCAGCAGCCCGGAACGATTGAGGAATGAGCAGTTCTTC. The chain carries TRBV11-1 and TRBJ2-1; unclear D gene. Germline lookup yields CDR1 SGHAT and CDR2 FQDESV (reference sequence). Trimming stripped 5 bases from V and 7 bases from J, with 15 bases between. The CDR3 runs to 14 residues.

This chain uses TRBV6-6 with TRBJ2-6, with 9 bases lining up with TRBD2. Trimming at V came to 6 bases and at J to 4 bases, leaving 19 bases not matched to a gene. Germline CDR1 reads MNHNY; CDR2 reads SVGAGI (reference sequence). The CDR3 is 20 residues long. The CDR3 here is CASSRGFPAGGTPGANVLTF. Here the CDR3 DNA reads TGTGCCAGCAGCCGTGGATTCCCCGCGGGAGGGACCCCGGGGGCCAACGTCCTGACTTTC.

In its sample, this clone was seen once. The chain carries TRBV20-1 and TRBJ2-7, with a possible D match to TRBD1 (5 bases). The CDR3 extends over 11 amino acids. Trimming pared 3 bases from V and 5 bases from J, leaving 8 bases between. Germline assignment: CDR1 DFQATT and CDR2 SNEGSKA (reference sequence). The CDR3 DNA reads TGCAGTGCTAGTCAGGGAAACGAGCAGTACTTC. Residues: CSASQGNEQYF.

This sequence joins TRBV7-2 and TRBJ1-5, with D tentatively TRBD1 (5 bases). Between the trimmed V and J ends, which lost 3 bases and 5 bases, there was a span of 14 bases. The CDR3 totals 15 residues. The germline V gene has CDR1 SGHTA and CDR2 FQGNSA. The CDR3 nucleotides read TGTGCCAGCAGCTTGCGGCAGGGATCGGATCAGCCCCAGCATTTT. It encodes CASSLRQGSDQPQHF.

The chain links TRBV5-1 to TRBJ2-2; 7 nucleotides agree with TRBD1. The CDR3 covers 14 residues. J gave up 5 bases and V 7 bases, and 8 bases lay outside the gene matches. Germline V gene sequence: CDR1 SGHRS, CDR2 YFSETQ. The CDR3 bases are TGCGCCAGCCGAACAGGGGAGTGGACCGGGGAGCTGTTTTTT. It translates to CASRTGEWTGELFF.

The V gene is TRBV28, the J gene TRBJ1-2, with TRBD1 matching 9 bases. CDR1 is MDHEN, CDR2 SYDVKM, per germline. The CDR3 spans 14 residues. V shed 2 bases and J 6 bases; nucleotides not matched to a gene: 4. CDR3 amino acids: CASSLPGTGNGYTF. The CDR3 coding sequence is TGTGCCAGCAGTTTACCCGGGACAGGGAATGGCTACACCTTC.

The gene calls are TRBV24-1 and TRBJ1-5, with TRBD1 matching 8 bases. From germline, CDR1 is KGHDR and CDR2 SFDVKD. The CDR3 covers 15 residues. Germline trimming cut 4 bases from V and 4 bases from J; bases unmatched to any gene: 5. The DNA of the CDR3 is TGTGCCACCAGTGAGGGGACAGGAAAAAATCAGCCCCAGCATTTT. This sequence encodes CATSEGTGKNQPQHF.

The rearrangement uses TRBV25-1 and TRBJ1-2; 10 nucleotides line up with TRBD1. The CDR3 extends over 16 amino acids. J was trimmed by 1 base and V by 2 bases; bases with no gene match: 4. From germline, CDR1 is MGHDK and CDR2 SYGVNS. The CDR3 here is CASSEGGTGDNYGYTF. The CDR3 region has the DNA TGTGCCAGCAGTGAAGGAGGGACAGGGGATAACTATGGCTACACCTTC.

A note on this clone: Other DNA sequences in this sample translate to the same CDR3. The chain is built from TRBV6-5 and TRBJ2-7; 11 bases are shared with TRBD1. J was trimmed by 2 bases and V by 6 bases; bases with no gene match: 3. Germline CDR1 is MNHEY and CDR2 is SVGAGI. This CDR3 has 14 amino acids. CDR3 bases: TGTGCCAGCAGGGGACAGGGGGGCCCCTACGAGCAGTACTTC. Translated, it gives CASRGQGGPYEQYF.